The sequence of this T cell receptor beta chain was determined in a study of OX40 agonist ivuxolimab in advanced cancers. In the study overall: Every 2 weeks, ivuxolimab was infused into the patients intravenously at between 0.01 and 10 mg/kg. The study reported partial responses in three patients: one hepatocellular carcinoma, two cutaneous melanoma.

Blood samples were obtained at baseline, cycle 4 day 1, and cycle 7 day 1. Some clones are missing from TCRdb's copy, which holds only in-frame ones; the method was immunoSEQ multiplex PCR. The data contain some 76,000 clones, just under 85% of them singletons. The sequences come from CD4+ or CD8+ T cells sorted from blood, collected in a trial of the OX40 agonist ivuxolimab. The sequence came from an adult with an advanced solid tumor such as melanoma, head and neck, liver or kidney cancer.

Here the CDR3 DNA reads TGTGCCAGCAGCTTAGCGTGGCAGGAGACCCAGTACTTC. Amino acid sequence: CASSLAWQETQYF. This rearrangement joins TRBV7-2 to TRBJ2-5; no definite D call. V dropped 0 bases and J dropped 5 bases, with 7 bases sitting between them. Germline V lookup: CDR1 SGHTA, CDR2 FQGNSA. The CDR3 runs to 13 residues.